These 30 T cell receptor beta chains came from one sample sequenced in a study of CD8 T cells in ankylosing spondylitis. TCRdb fed the 5' RACE reads into MiXCR, producing one record per CDR3 protein. Of about 480,000 distinct CDR3 sequences in the sample, under 20% were seen once. Whole-study results and caveats: Seven to nine highly homologous variants formed a TCR beta motif that appeared characteristic of ankylosing spondylitis blood.

No antigen has been identified for these receptors. The sequenced sample consisted of blood, either unsorted or a sorted T cell fraction (not recorded which). Receptors originate from a male donor with ankylosing spondylitis.

The V and J genes are TRBV15 and TRBJ1-2; TRBD1 matches at 7 bases. CDR3 length: 15 amino acids. Germline CDR1 and CDR2: LNHNV and YYDKDF (reference sequence). With 0 bases clipped from V and 7 bases from J, the junction kept 8 bases outside the gene matches. The CDR3 DNA reads as TGTGCCACCAGCAGAGATCGTTCCGGGACAGTTGGCTACACCTTC. Its protein product is CATSRDRSGTVGYTF.

The chain combines TRBV6-2 or TRBV6-3 with TRBJ2-7; D gene ambiguous. The germline V gene has CDR1 MNHEY and CDR2 SVGEGT. This CDR3 region has 13 residues. Trimming stripped 7 bases from V and 3 bases from J, with 13 bases between. The CDR3 DNA is TGTGCCAGCAACTCCTATGCAGTCTACGAGCAGTACTTC. This sequence encodes CASNSYAVYEQYF.

The rearrangement links TRBV3-1 to TRBJ1-5; D is undetermined. Between the trimmed V and J ends, which lost 1 base and 4 bases, there was a span of 8 bases. CDR3 size: 14 residues. Per germline, CDR1 LGHDT and CDR2 YNNKEL (reference sequence). CDR3 protein: CASSQVSGNQPQHF. In DNA, the CDR3 is TGTGCCAGCAGCCAAGTTTCCGGAAATCAGCCCCAGCATTTT.

The rearrangement uses TRBV20-1 and TRBJ1-2; D is possibly TRBD1 (5 bases). This CDR3 comprises 13 residues. Germline assignment: CDR1 DFQATT and CDR2 SNEGSKA (reference sequence). V lost 5 bases to trimming and J lost 5 bases, with 15 bases between them. The CDR3 is CSAGAEILYGYTF. The DNA for the CDR3 is TGCAGTGCTGGGGCCGAGATTCTTTATGGCTACACCTTC.

This clonotype was observed a handful of times. The chain combines TRBV19 with TRBJ1-3; 10 bases match TRBD1. Trimming removed 7 bases from V and 2 bases from J; junction bases left unmatched: 5. The CDR3 runs to 15 residues. Germline loops: CDR1 LNHDA, CDR2 SQIVND (reference sequence). CDR3 nucleotides: TGTGCCAGTATTACCGGGACAGGGGCTGGAAACACCATATATTTT. Translation gives CASITGTGAGNTIYF.

This rearrangement joins TRBV3-1 to TRBJ2-3, with TRBD2 matching over 10 bases. V was clipped by 7 bases and J by 6 bases; unmatched bases: 7. CDR3 length: 14 amino acids. Germline values: CDR1 LGHDT, CDR2 YNNKEL (reference sequence). As DNA, the CDR3 is TGTGCCAGCACCCCAGCGGGGGGGCGGGATACGCAGTATTTT. This encodes CASTPAGGRDTQYF.

This clonotype was found a few times. The chain carries TRBV7-2 and TRBJ2-1; 7 nucleotides match TRBD2. The CDR3 extends over 12 amino acids. V trimming: 5 bases; J trimming: 10 bases; junction bases outside the gene matches: 5. Germline-derived CDR1 and CDR2 are SGHTA and FQGNSA. CDR3 loop: CASSKPAGEQFF. CDR3 nucleotide sequence: TGTGCCAGCAGCAAGCCAGCGGGAGAGCAGTTCTTC.

This sequence joins TRBV10-2 and TRBJ1-1; no firm D call. Trimming pared 6 bases from V and 0 bases from J, leaving 8 bases between. The CDR3 is 13 residues long. CDR1 is WSHSY and CDR2 is SAAADI in the germline V gene. CDR3 sequence (DNA): TGCGCCAGCAGACGCAAGCTGAACACTGAAGCTTTCTTT. As protein: CASRRKLNTEAFF.

In this sample, this clonotype turned up a few times. The J gene is TRBJ2-5, the V gene TRBV5-1; D is tentatively TRBD1 or TRBD2 (5 bases each). CDR1 and CDR2 (germline): SGHRS, YFSETQ. CDR3 size: 15 residues. Trimming shortened V by 0 bases and J by 2 bases, and 11 bases separated the two germline ends. The CDR3 DNA reads as TGCGCCAGCAGCTTGGAGGGGAGTCGTCAAGAGACCCAGTACTTC. Its translation is CASSLEGSRQETQYF.

This clonotype was detected ten times or more. The CDR3 loop reads CASRTGKETQYF. CDR3 DNA sequence: TGTGCCAGCAGGACAGGGAAGGAGACCCAGTACTTC. V gene TRBV2 combines with J gene TRBJ2-5; 7 nucleotides line up with TRBD1. Germline lookup yields CDR1 SNHLY and CDR2 FYNNEI. The length of the CDR3 is 12 residues. Trimming at V came to 6 bases and at J to 5 bases, leaving 3 bases not matched to a gene.

This clonotype was seen a few times. This chain uses TRBV5-1 with TRBJ2-3, with 12 bases fitting TRBD1. Germline CDR1 is SGHRS and CDR2 is YFSETQ. V was pared by 4 bases and J by 2 bases, with 8 bases of the junction left unmatched. This CDR3 spans 17 amino acids. The CDR3 coding sequence is TGCGCCAGCAGCCCCCTTGGGACAGGGGGCAACACAGATACGCAGTATTTT. Residues: CASSPLGTGGNTDTQYF. The whole variable domain, remainder taken from reference TRBV5-1 and TRBJ2-3, is KAGVTQTPRYLIKTRGQQVTLSCSPISGHRSVSWYQQTPGQGLQFLFEYFSETQRNKGNFPGRFSGRQFSNSRSEMNVSTLELGDSALYLCASSPLGTGGNTDTQYFGPGTRLTVL.

This chain uses TRBV12-3 or TRBV12-4 with TRBJ1-5; D is unresolved. The CDR3 is 12 amino acids. The V end lost 4 bases, the J end lost 9 bases, and 10 bases lay between the germline ends. The CDR3 DNA reads TGTGCCAGCAGTTCCGATGTTCGGCCCCAGCATTTT. Protein product: CASSSDVRPQHF.

To note about this clonotype: A junction boundary mismatches the germline segment, possibly from a read error. The chain has TRBV19 and TRBJ2-3; TRBD2 matches 7 bases. CDR3 length equals 14 residues. The germline V gene has CDR1 LNHDA and CDR2 SQIVND (reference sequence). The chain's CDR3 is CASSTERGTDTQYF. As DNA, the CDR3 is TGTGCCAGTAGTACCGAGCGGGGCACGGATACGCAGTATTTT.

This clonotype appeared many times. The chain combines TRBV12-3 or TRBV12-4 with TRBJ1-4; no reliable D call. The CDR3 covers 11 residues. Trimming shortened V by 3 bases and J by 14 bases, and 10 bases separated the two germline ends. This CDR3 is CASSFGSTLFF. CDR3 coding DNA: TGTGCCAGCAGTTTCGGCAGCACGCTGTTTTTT.

The rearrangement uses TRBV7-3 and TRBJ2-1, with a tentative D call TRBD2 (7 bases). CDR3 length equals 14 residues. Trimming shortened V by 5 bases and J by 7 bases, and 15 bases separated the two germline ends. Germline-derived CDR1 and CDR2 are SGHTA and FQGTGA. The CDR3 DNA follows: TGTGCCAGCAGCGTAGGGGGGAGGGCGAATGAGCAGTTCTTC. This codes for CASSVGGRANEQFF.

The chain recombines TRBV10-3 with TRBJ1-4; no reliable D call. The CDR3 is made up of 15 amino acids. Trimming took off 3 bases at V and 8 bases at J, with 16 bases between the two ends. CDR1 and CDR2 from the germline V gene are ENHRY and SYGVKD. The CDR3 DNA reads as TGTGCCATCAGTGACCAACCCTTTCCCGGAGAAAAACTGTTTTTT. It yields the protein CAISDQPFPGEKLFF.

J is TRBJ2-5 and V is TRBV12-3 or TRBV12-4, with 9 bases fitting TRBD1. CDR3 length equals 15 residues. V dropped 6 bases and J dropped 3; count of bases not matched to a gene: 8. The chain's CDR3 is CASRPPGTGKETQYF. CDR3 nucleotide sequence: TGTGCCAGCAGACCCCCCGGGACAGGGAAAGAGACCCAGTACTTC.

This chain links TRBV6-1 with TRBJ2-5, with 8 bases fitting TRBD2. With 11 bases clipped from V and 0 bases from J, the junction kept 5 bases outside the gene matches. CDR1 and CDR2 (germline): MNHNS, SASEGT. This CDR3 contains 13 residues. The CDR3 bases are TGTGCCTTACTAGCGGACTACCAAGAGACCCAGTACTTC. Translated, it gives CALLADYQETQYF.

In its sample, this clonotype is medium-sized (0.01 to 0.1%). The J gene is TRBJ1-1, the V gene TRBV12-3 or TRBV12-4; no firm D call. This CDR3 is built from 14 residues. Trimming took off 7 bases at V and 0 bases at J, with 12 bases between the two ends. The chain's CDR3 is CASTSPGMNTEAFF. CDR3 nucleotides: TGTGCCAGCACCTCACCGGGGATGAACACTGAAGCTTTCTTT.

The table lists this clonotype with a few counts. The J gene is TRBJ1-2, the V gene TRBV11-2, with 7 bases identical to TRBD1. Germline CDR1 reads SGHAT; CDR2 reads FQNNGV. V gave up 3 bases and J gave up 4 bases; unmatched junction bases: 5. The CDR3 consists of 14 residues. DNA of the CDR3: TGTGCCAGCAGCTTTCCGCAGGGGGGCTATGGCTACACCTTC. It is translated as CASSFPQGGYGYTF.

This clonotype has only a few counts. This chain uses TRBV2 with TRBJ2-6, with 7 positions matching TRBD1. Germline CDR1 and CDR2: SNHLY and FYNNEI. With V trimmed by 6 bases and J by 0 bases, 5 bases remained unmatched. The CDR3 contains 16 residues. The CDR3 sequence is CASRRQGVSGANVLTF. Here the CDR3 DNA reads TGTGCCAGCAGACGACAGGGAGTCTCTGGGGCCAACGTCCTGACTTTC.

This rearrangement joins TRBV6-5 to TRBJ2-3; possible D gene TRBD2, 7 bases. Germline values: CDR1 MNHEY, CDR2 SVGAGI. V was cut by 2 bases and J by 9 bases, with 15 bases left in between. The CDR3 totals 14 residues. For the CDR3, the DNA is TGTGCCAGCAGTTACCTTAGGGAGGGGGAGACGCAGTATTTT. Its translation is CASSYLREGETQYF.

The chain uses TRBV5-5 and TRBJ1-2; D is unclear. This CDR3 is built from 14 residues. Between the trimmed V and J ends, which lost 0 bases and 4 bases, there was a span of 10 bases. The germline V gene has CDR1 SGHKS and CDR2 YYEKEE (reference sequence). CDR3 in DNA: TGTGCCAGCAGCTTGGGGTCCAAGGCCTATGGCTACACCTTC. Its translation: CASSLGSKAYGYTF. The variable domain in full, completed from reference TRBV5-5 and TRBJ1-2, reads DAGVTQSPTHLIKTRGQQVTLRCSPISGHKSVSWYQQVLGQGPQFIFQYYEKEERGRGNFPDRFSARQFPNYSSELNVNALLLGDSALYLCASSLGSKAYGYTFGSGTRLTVV.

This clonotype was detected ten times or more. The genes are TRBV5-1 and TRBJ1-4, with 7 bases aligning to TRBD1. The germline CDR1 and CDR2 sequences are SGHRS and YFSETQ. The CDR3 covers 15 residues. The junction had 5 bases not matched to a gene; V was cut back by 2 bases and J by 4 bases. The CDR3 region has the DNA TGCGCCAGCAGCTTAGCCGGGACAGTTAATGAAAAACTGTTTTTT. Its protein is CASSLAGTVNEKLFF.

Of note for this clonotype: The CDR3 does not end in the conserved phenylalanine or tryptophan, so this is likely a read error. V and J are TRBV12-3 or TRBV12-4 and TRBJ1-2; 7 bases map to TRBD1. The CDR3 totals 13 residues. V dropped 6 bases and J dropped 8; count of bases not matched to a gene: 9. This chain's CDR3 is CASSKQGQEGYTS. The CDR3 DNA reads TGTGCCAGCAGCAAACAGGGGCAGGAGGGCTACACCTCC.

This clonotype showed up just a few times. The rearrangement links TRBV20-1 to TRBJ2-5, with a possible D match to TRBD2 (5 bases). The CDR3 runs 14 residues. Germline CDR1 reads DFQATT; CDR2 reads SNEGSKA (reference sequence). The V end lost 8 bases, the J end lost 2 bases, and 18 bases lay between the germline ends. Here the CDR3 reads CSPPLRLAQETQYF. The CDR3 region has the DNA TGCAGTCCCCCCTTGCGGCTAGCACAAGAGACCCAGTACTTC.

The rearrangement joins TRBV5-6 to TRBJ2-7; TRBD1 aligns across 9 bases. After removal of 0 bases from V and 4 bases from J, the junction contained 2 bases not matched to a gene. Germline loops: CDR1 SGHDT, CDR2 YYEEEE. This CDR3 contains 14 residues. The CDR3 reads CASSLVGTGYEQYF. The CDR3 bases are TGTGCCAGCAGCTTGGTGGGGACAGGGTACGAGCAGTACTTC. Filled out from reference TRBV5-6 and TRBJ2-7, the complete variable domain reads DAGVTQSPTHLIKTRGQQVTLRCSPKSGHDTVSWYQQALGQGPQFIFQYYEEEERQRGNFPDRFSGHQFPNYSSELNVNALLLGDSALYLCASSLVGTGYEQYFGPGTRLTVT.

This clonotype was seen a handful of times. V is TRBV28 and J is TRBJ2-1; 12 bases map to TRBD2. The V and J ends lost 0 bases and 7 bases, in that order; junction bases with no gene match: 7. This CDR3 spans 17 amino acids. Germline CDR1 and CDR2: MDHEN and SYDVKM. CDR3 nucleotide sequence: TGTGCCAGCAGTTTATGGGGTCTAGCGGGAGGGTTAAATGAGCAGTTCTTC. Translated, it gives CASSLWGLAGGLNEQFF. Together with reference TRBV28 and TRBJ2-1, the CDR3 gives the full variable domain: DVKVTQSSRYLVKRTGEKVFLECVQDMDHENMFWYRQDPGLGLRLIYFSYDVKMKEKGDIPEGYSVSREKKERFSLILESASTNQTSMYLCASSLWGLAGGLNEQFFGPGTRLTVL.

This clonotype was detected a few times. The J gene is TRBJ2-2, the V gene TRBV20-1; D not certain. Trimming removed 0 bases at V and 3 bases at J, with 11 bases between. Germline CDR1 and CDR2: DFQATT and SNEGSKA (reference sequence). The CDR3 has 15 residues. The CDR3 loop reads CSARDSGAYTGELFF. The CDR3 DNA is TGCAGTGCTAGAGATTCCGGAGCCTACACCGGGGAGCTGTTTTTT.

The chain has TRBV15 and TRBJ2-3; 11 bases are shared with TRBD2. The CDR3 spans 15 residues. Germline CDR1 LNHNV, CDR2 YYDKDF (reference sequence). The V segment lost 9 bases and the J segment 3 bases; nucleotides outside the gene matches: 8. In nucleotides, the CDR3 is TGTGCCACGAATAGCGGGAGGGGGTTGACAGATACGCAGTATTTT. It specifies CATNSGRGLTDTQYF. The entire variable domain, with the rest obtained from reference TRBV15 and TRBJ2-3, is as follows: DAMVIQNPRYQVTQFGKPVTLSCSQTLNHNVMYWYQQKSSQAPKLLFHYYDKDFNNEADTPDNFQSRRPNTSFCFLDIRSPGLGDTAMYLCATNSGRGLTDTQYFGPGTRLTVL.